Detailed here is one TCR beta chain. This entry is derived from a study of blood T cell repertoires in COVID-19. Looking at the study overall: Specimens from acute and convalescent COVID-19 originated in the United States, Italy and Spain. PBMCs, B-cell-depleted T cells, or T cells were the source of the cDNA or gDNA that made up the material.

With 3 bases removed from V and 1 base from J, the gap between germline ends came to 7 bases. The CDR3 has 14 residues. Looked up from germline, CDR1 is SGHAT and CDR2 is FQNNGV. Participants were aged roughly 18 to 100 years from approximately 23 US areas. In the study's own analysis: Reference gene primers were amplified, and this amplification served to estimate nucleated cell counts. Here immunoSEQ multiplex PCR was the method, and the copy in TCRdb shows in-frame clones only, minus some. V and J calls and clone size are those listed in that table; D and trimming were worked out from the DNA. The sample includes roughly 250,000 clones, 87% of them seen just once.

This rearrangement joins TRBV11-2 to TRBJ1-5; D is undetermined. The source of this sequence is a woman in her 30s with acute COVID-19. Sequenced: PBMCs or T cells enriched from blood (not recorded which). CDR3 nucleotide sequence: TGTGCCAGCAGCTTGGCGGGAAGCAATCAGCCCCAGCATTTT. It is translated as CASSLAGSNQPQHF.